The present TCR beta chain was sequenced within a study of T cell repertoires in cytomegalovirus infection. At the level of the study: Selection of CMV epitopes for the study included recently identified HLA-C-restricted and well-studied HLA-B-restricted ones. Public TCR beta signatures indicated both CMV infection and matching HLA type.

CDR3 length equals 15 residues. CDR1 and CDR2 (germline): SGHTA, FQGTGA. With 1 base removed from V and 6 bases from J, the gap between germline ends came to 12 bases. A note on this clonotype: Antigen unknown.

TCRdb used MiXCR to reprocess the reads, holding one entry per CDR3 protein. Among roughly 340,000 distinct CDR3 sequences, 25% to 35% were seen once, and the ten largest hold approximately 20%. Broader study findings: Totalled public TCR beta family frequency picked out people who carried CMV plus the relevant HLA. Clonotype analysis showed dominance of the ex vivo response by HLA-C-restricted CMV-specific TCR beta clonotypes.

Source: cultured PBMCs, taken from culture after CMV antigen stimulation. The chain recombines TRBV7-3 with TRBJ1-4; D is unresolved. This TCR came from a human donor in good health (CMV status not recorded). Some clones in this sample may be carry-over from other donors' samples. The CDR3 protein is CASSLSRQRDEKLFF. The CDR3 DNA reads TGTGCCAGCAGCTTAAGTCGGCAACGAGATGAAAAACTGTTTTTT.